This T cell receptor (beta chain) was recovered during a study of blood T cells in healthy people across ages. The germline gives CDR1 DFQATT, CDR2 SNEGSKA (reference sequence). V was trimmed by 0 bases and J by 6 bases, leaving 10 bases between them. The CDR3 is 13 amino acids. A second roughly 7 to 11 cycle PCR used barcoded and J-beta primers. TCRdb fed the 5' RACE reads into MiXCR, producing one record per CDR3 protein. The sample holds about 1.1 million distinct CDR3 sequences, about two fifths seen once. The receptor comes from a man between 18 and 35 years old in good health. The chain is built from TRBV20-1 and TRBJ2-3; D is perhaps TRBD1 or TRBD2 (5 bases each). Sample: blood. The CDR3 DNA reads TGCAGTGCTAGAGAGGTTTGGGGGGATACGCAGTATTTT. This translates into CSAREVWGDTQYF.